The rows below give T cell receptor beta chains drawn from one sample of a study of blood T cell repertoires in COVID-19. Assay used: immunoSEQ multiplex PCR; TCRdb lists only in-frame clones, some missing. The table includes 200,000 or so clones, approximately 86% detected once. Material for sequencing was peripheral blood. Receptor source: a man between 60 and 70 years old with acute or convalescent COVID-19. Each CDR3 is given with its conserved first and last residue.

j_gene	v_gene	CDR3aa
TRBJ2-5	TRBV7-7	CASSLGSGGETQYF
TRBJ2-3	TRBV9	CASTTRGDSTDTQYF
TRBJ2-3	TRBV11-2	CASSLGRTSGRRGTDTQYF
TRBJ1-1	TRBV5-1	CASTTGNTEAFF
TRBJ2-1	TRBV4-1	CASSPVTSGVANEQFF
TRBJ1-2	TRBV30	CAWSGGQGPSYGYTF
TRBJ2-3	TRBV19	CASSRDSTDTQYF
TRBJ2-2	TRBV19	CASKRGLEAGELFF
TRBJ2-5	TRBV5-1	CASSLPGTGKETQYF
TRBJ1-1	TRBV5-8	CASSLRQTMNTEAFF
TRBJ1-1	TRBV3-1/TRBV3-2	CASTTRGARNTEAFF
TRBJ1-4	TRBV19	CASSLQGAINEKLFF
TRBJ2-7	TRBV9	CASSNRQGAGLYEQYF
TRBJ2-1	TRBV2	CASNAAGGLYNEQFF
TRBJ2-5	TRBV5-1	CASTRTGGDQETQYF
TRBJ1-4	TRBV2	CASRRTGSNEKLFF
TRBJ2-3	TRBV3-1/TRBV3-2	CASSQAGVTQYF
TRBJ1-1	TRBV5-1	CASSLGGGNTEAFF
TRBJ2-6	TRBV5-1	CASSPTGAGANVLTF
TRBJ2-7	TRBV29-1	CSVTGTGRSEQYF
TRBJ2-3	TRBV5-8	CASSRARTSRTDTQYF
TRBJ1-1	TRBV6-6	CASTNSNLKLGF
TRBJ2-7	TRBV5-1	CASRREGGPSSYEQYF
TRBJ2-5	TRBV6-6	CASSSQGIRETQYF
TRBJ2-5	TRBV7-2	CASSEISGQYF
TRBJ2-3	TRBV5-1	CASSPGLAGVGTQYF
TRBJ2-1	TRBV7-9	CASSLGSGYGEQFF
TRBJ1-4	TRBV7-9	CASSLRGSNEKLFF
TRBJ1-6	TRBV11-3	CASSFPQGLSSYNSPLHF
TRBJ2-7	TRBV29-1	CSVEGEISEQYF
TRBJ2-2	TRBV5-4	CASSSRQGDTGELFF
TRBJ2-6	TRBV5-5	CASTWEGFGANVLTF
TRBJ1-4	TRBV19	CASSGWAGTNEKLFF
TRBJ2-5	TRBV29-1	CSVQGLVPYQETQYF
TRBJ2-7	TRBV5-1	CASSLWGQYSYEQYF
TRBJ2-7	TRBV5-4	CASSLGQTSGEQYF
TRBJ2-1	TRBV7-2	CASSFGASGGYEQFF
TRBJ2-1	TRBV6-5	CASRYGTSNEQFF
TRBJ1-1	TRBV21-1	CASSKESPVRYTEAFF
TRBJ1-1	TRBV15	CATSRPTGGNTEAFF
TRBJ2-7	TRBV28	CASSGTGGTGTYEQYF
TRBJ1-4	TRBV7-9	CASSPGRGAATNEKLFF
TRBJ2-7	TRBV3-1/TRBV3-2	CASSRGGAGVGYEQYF
TRBJ1-1	TRBV11-2	CASSLPGQGTDTEAFF
TRBJ2-2	TRBV7-8	CASSLSGTGWGELFF
TRBJ2-7	TRBV3-1/TRBV3-2	CASSTGGTTKVSSYEQYF
TRBJ2-6	TRBV10-2	CASSEGLAGGLGAGANVLTF
TRBJ1-1	TRBV6-6	CASGLQGDTEAFF
TRBJ2-5	TRBV10-3	CAISESTNRQETQYF
TRBJ1-4	TRBV16	CASSQSVDSRNEKLFF
TRBJ2-5	TRBV7-3	CASSPQGRETQYF